These T cell receptor beta chains were read from a single sample in a study of blood T cell repertoires in COVID-19. TCRdb's table, derived via immunoSEQ multiplex PCR, lists solely in-frame clones and lacks some. The repertoire has a few hundred thousand clones, roughly 86% of them found once; the top ten carry about 1.6%. Material: peripheral blood. The origin of the receptors is a woman in her fifties or sixties with acute or convalescent COVID-19. The CDR3 runs from the conserved cysteine through the conserved F or W. A D gene is named only where the DNA matches it firmly. Size tells how often a clone was seen (once, few, many) or the class of an expanded clone, and some rows leave it out.

d_call: TRBD1
j_call: TRBJ2-7
clone_size: .
v_call: TRBV25-1
cdr3_length: 15
cdr3_nt: TGTGCCAGCAGTGAAGGGGACAGGGTCTCCTACGAGCAGTACTTC
cdr3_aa: CASSEGDRVSYEQYF

d_call: TRBD2
j_call: TRBJ2-1
clone_size: .
v_call: TRBV5-8
cdr3_length: 16
cdr3_nt: TGTGCCAGCAGCTTGGAGGCTAGCGGGAATGGGAATGAGCAGTTCTTC
cdr3_aa: CASSLEASGNGNEQFF

d_call: .
j_call: TRBJ1-2
clone_size: .
v_call: TRBV7-2
cdr3_length: 12
cdr3_nt: TGTGCCAGCAGCTTTTCAGGGTTTGGCTACACCTTC
cdr3_aa: CASSFSGFGYTF

d_call: TRBD2
j_call: TRBJ2-1
clone_size: .
v_call: TRBV6-5
cdr3_length: 15
cdr3_nt: TGTGCCAGCAGAGTAGCGGGAGGGCCCTACAATGAGCAGTTCTTC
cdr3_aa: CASRVAGGPYNEQFF

d_call: TRBD1
j_call: TRBJ1-1
clone_size: few
v_call: TRBV28
cdr3_length: 13
cdr3_nt: TGTGCCAGCAGTTTATTCGAGAGACAGGGAGCTTTCTTT
cdr3_aa: CASSLFERQGAFF

d_call: .
j_call: TRBJ2-2
clone_size: .
v_call: TRBV27
cdr3_length: 17
cdr3_nt: TGTGCCAGCAGTCTCATCGAGCCAGGGCGAAACACCGGGGAGCTGTTTTTT
cdr3_aa: CASSLIEPGRNTGELFF

d_call: .
j_call: TRBJ2-7
clone_size: .
v_call: TRBV5-5
cdr3_length: 12
cdr3_nt: TGTGCCAGCAGCTTGTTTACTTACGAGCAGTACTTC
cdr3_aa: CASSLFTYEQYF

d_call: .
j_call: TRBJ2-7
clone_size: .
v_call: TRBV2
cdr3_length: 13
cdr3_nt: TGTGCCAGCAGTGCCTTCAGGGGGGTCGAGCAGTACTTC
cdr3_aa: CASSAFRGVEQYF

d_call: .
j_call: TRBJ1-2
clone_size: once
v_call: TRBV19
cdr3_length: 11
cdr3_nt: TGTGCCAGTTCCACGGGATCTGGCTACACCTTC
cdr3_aa: CASSTGSGYTF

d_call: .
j_call: TRBJ1-1
clone_size: .
v_call: TRBV9
cdr3_length: 14
cdr3_nt: TGTGCCAGCAGCGTAGACAGACTGAACACTGAAGCTTTCTTT
cdr3_aa: CASSVDRLNTEAFF

d_call: .
j_call: TRBJ1-3
clone_size: .
v_call: TRBV6-5
cdr3_length: 15
cdr3_nt: TGTGCCAGCAGTATTCCAGGGTTATTTGGAAACACCATATATTTT
cdr3_aa: CASSIPGLFGNTIYF

d_call: TRBD1
j_call: TRBJ1-2
clone_size: .
v_call: TRBV7-2
cdr3_length: 14
cdr3_nt: TGTGCCAGCAGCTTAGTCCTTTCGGGACAGGGCTACACCTTC
cdr3_aa: CASSLVLSGQGYTF

d_call: TRBD1
j_call: TRBJ1-5
clone_size: .
v_call: TRBV7-2
cdr3_length: 15
cdr3_nt: TGTGCCAGCAGCTTCCGGACAGGGGGCGATCAGCCCCAGCATTTT
cdr3_aa: CASSFRTGGDQPQHF

d_call: TRBD2
j_call: TRBJ2-7
clone_size: .
v_call: TRBV29-1
cdr3_length: 13
cdr3_nt: TGCAGCGCAGCGGGAGCCTCGATCCACGAGCAGTACTTC
cdr3_aa: CSAAGASIHEQYF

d_call: TRBD1
j_call: TRBJ2-1
clone_size: .
v_call: TRBV28
cdr3_length: 15
cdr3_nt: TGTGCCAGCATAATAGGGACAGGGAATTCCAATGAGCAGTTCTTC
cdr3_aa: CASIIGTGNSNEQFF

d_call: .
j_call: TRBJ1-2
clone_size: .
v_call: TRBV7-3
cdr3_length: 13
cdr3_nt: TGTGCCAGCAGCTTAGCAGGATCCTATGGCTACACCTTC
cdr3_aa: CASSLAGSYGYTF

d_call: TRBD2
j_call: TRBJ2-3
clone_size: .
v_call: TRBV7-9
cdr3_length: 18
cdr3_nt: TGTGCCAGCAGCTTTCCCCCACTAGCGGGATGGGGCACAGATACGCAGTATTTT
cdr3_aa: CASSFPPLAGWGTDTQYF

d_call: .
j_call: TRBJ1-2
clone_size: .
v_call: TRBV19
cdr3_length: 14
cdr3_nt: TGTGCCAGTAGTATTCTCGGTACCAACTATGGCTACACCTTC
cdr3_aa: CASSILGTNYGYTF

d_call: .
j_call: TRBJ2-7
clone_size: .
v_call: TRBV21-1
cdr3_length: 16
cdr3_nt: TGTGCCAGCAGCAAAATCCAAGATCCCCCAGGCTACGAGCAGTACTTC
cdr3_aa: CASSKIQDPPGYEQYF

d_call: TRBD2
j_call: TRBJ2-1
clone_size: .
v_call: TRBV24-1
cdr3_length: 16
cdr3_nt: TGTGCCACCAGTGAGTCCCTAGCGGAGTTAGGCAATGAGCAGTTCTTC
cdr3_aa: CATSESLAELGNEQFF

d_call: .
j_call: TRBJ2-1
clone_size: .
v_call: TRBV24-1
cdr3_length: 21
cdr3_nt: TGTGCCACCGGGACGGAGGGGGCGGGAGGTTTTATTTACAATGAAGGTCTCGAGCAGTTCTTC
cdr3_aa: CATGTEGAGGFIYNEGLEQFF

d_call: .
j_call: TRBJ2-5
clone_size: .
v_call: TRBV11-2
cdr3_length: 18
cdr3_nt: TGTGCCAGCAGCTTATTTTTGATTATAGGACAAGCCCAAGAGACCCAGTACTTC
cdr3_aa: CASSLFLIIGQAQETQYF

d_call: .
j_call: TRBJ1-1
clone_size: .
v_call: TRBV6-2/TRBV6-3
cdr3_length: 20
cdr3_nt: TGTGCCAGCAGTTACTCGGATGATTGGGCCGATGATGGACAGCCGAATAAAGCTTTCTTT
cdr3_aa: CASSYSDDWADDGQPNKAFF

d_call: .
j_call: TRBJ1-4
clone_size: .
v_call: TRBV5-1
cdr3_length: 16
cdr3_nt: TGCGCCAGCAGCTGGCAGGGTGGTAGAGCTAATGAAAAACTGTTTTTT
cdr3_aa: CASSWQGGRANEKLFF

d_call: TRBD1
j_call: TRBJ2-5
clone_size: .
v_call: TRBV2
cdr3_length: 15
cdr3_nt: TGTGCCAGCAAAAGAAACAGGGGGCTGTCGGAGACCCAGTACTTC
cdr3_aa: CASKRNRGLSETQYF

d_call: TRBD2
j_call: TRBJ2-1
clone_size: .
v_call: TRBV23-1
cdr3_length: 16
cdr3_nt: TGCGCCAGCAGTCATCAACTAGCGTTGGATAGCAATGAGCAGTTCTTC
cdr3_aa: CASSHQLALDSNEQFF

d_call: TRBD1
j_call: TRBJ1-4
clone_size: .
v_call: TRBV18
cdr3_length: 15
cdr3_nt: TGTGCCAGCTCACCCGCGACAGGGAGTCAAGAAAAACTGTTTTTT
cdr3_aa: CASSPATGSQEKLFF

d_call: .
j_call: TRBJ2-3
clone_size: .
v_call: TRBV27
cdr3_length: 14
cdr3_nt: TGTGCCAGCACCGCATCTCTAGTCCCAGATACGCAGTATTTT
cdr3_aa: CASTASLVPDTQYF

d_call: .
j_call: TRBJ2-7
clone_size: few
v_call: TRBV6-5
cdr3_length: 16
cdr3_nt: TGTGCCAGCAGTTACCGTTACAGGGCCACCGTCTACGAGCAGTACTTC
cdr3_aa: CASSYRYRATVYEQYF

d_call: TRBD2
j_call: TRBJ2-4
clone_size: .
v_call: TRBV20-1
cdr3_length: 14
cdr3_nt: TGCAGTGCGAGTAGCGGGAGCGCCAAAAACATTCAGTACTTC
cdr3_aa: CSASSGSAKNIQYF

d_call: TRBD1
j_call: TRBJ2-3
clone_size: .
v_call: TRBV7-2
cdr3_length: 15
cdr3_nt: TGTGCCAGCAGCTTACGACAGGGCAGGACAGATACGCAGTATTTT
cdr3_aa: CASSLRQGRTDTQYF

d_call: TRBD1
j_call: TRBJ2-7
clone_size: .
v_call: TRBV9
cdr3_length: 13
cdr3_nt: TGTGCCAGCAGTGGACAGGGGGTCTACGAGCAGTACTTC
cdr3_aa: CASSGQGVYEQYF

d_call: TRBD1
j_call: TRBJ2-7
clone_size: .
v_call: TRBV19
cdr3_length: 16
cdr3_nt: TGTGCCAGTAGTGGGAATTTGGACAGGGAAGTCGACGAGCAGTACTTC
cdr3_aa: CASSGNLDREVDEQYF

d_call: TRBD2
j_call: TRBJ2-2
clone_size: .
v_call: TRBV18
cdr3_length: 16
cdr3_nt: TGTGCCAGCTCACCATATGCGGGAGACGTGTCCGGGGAGCTGTTTTTT
cdr3_aa: CASSPYAGDVSGELFF

d_call: TRBD1
j_call: TRBJ1-4
clone_size: .
v_call: TRBV10-3
cdr3_length: 15
cdr3_nt: TGTGCCATCAGTGAGGTCGCAGGGGGTAATGAAAAACTGTTTTTT
cdr3_aa: CAISEVAGGNEKLFF

d_call: TRBD1
j_call: TRBJ1-4
clone_size: .
v_call: TRBV6-5
cdr3_length: 15
cdr3_nt: TGTGCCAGCAGTTACTCAGGGGCCAGGGGGGAAAAACTGTTTTTT
cdr3_aa: CASSYSGARGEKLFF

d_call: .
j_call: TRBJ2-7
clone_size: .
v_call: TRBV3-1/TRBV3-2
cdr3_length: 11
cdr3_nt: TGTGCCAGCGCTAGGGGGGAGGGTTTGTACTTC
cdr3_aa: CASARGEGLYF

d_call: TRBD2
j_call: TRBJ2-1
clone_size: .
v_call: TRBV30
cdr3_length: 18
cdr3_nt: TGTGCCTGGATACTAACGGGAGGGCTAAGGGTTGGTTCTGTTGAGCAGTTCTTC
cdr3_aa: CAWILTGGLRVGSVEQFF

d_call: TRBD1
j_call: TRBJ2-7
clone_size: once
v_call: TRBV5-1
cdr3_length: 15
cdr3_nt: TGCGCCAGCAGCCTGCGGAGGACAGGGCCCTACGAGCAGTACTTC
cdr3_aa: CASSLRRTGPYEQYF

d_call: .
j_call: TRBJ1-2
clone_size: .
v_call: TRBV7-8
cdr3_length: 15
cdr3_nt: TGTGCCAGCAGCTTACTGGCGGGGGAGGACTATGGCTACACCTTC
cdr3_aa: CASSLLAGEDYGYTF

d_call: TRBD1
j_call: TRBJ1-6
clone_size: .
v_call: TRBV28
cdr3_length: 18
cdr3_nt: TGTGCCAGCAGTTTACCCGGGACAGGGGGGACCTATAATTCACCCCTCCACTTT
cdr3_aa: CASSLPGTGGTYNSPLHF

d_call: .
j_call: TRBJ1-3
clone_size: .
v_call: TRBV5-5
cdr3_length: 14
cdr3_nt: TGTGCCAGCAGCTTGGTACACCGCGGGGACACCATATATTTT
cdr3_aa: CASSLVHRGDTIYF

d_call: .
j_call: TRBJ1-2
clone_size: once
v_call: TRBV21-1
cdr3_length: 20
cdr3_nt: TGTGCCAGCAGCAAAGGCAAAAGGGACAGGGGGCGATACTCTAACTATGGCTACACCTTC
cdr3_aa: CASSKGKRDRGRYSNYGYTF